This T cell receptor (beta chain) was documented in a study of CD8 T cells in ankylosing spondylitis (dated by TCRdb to between 2016 and 2019). Regarding the complete study: T cell receptor beta repertoires were profiled in healthy donors and ankylosing spondylitis patients so that disease-linked TCR variants could be found. The full study cohort was made up of 20 to 25 ankylosing spondylitis patients and 108 healthy donors. Samples of peripheral blood were taken, and for ankylosing spondylitis patients, synovial fluid was collected as well. Findings and caveats that apply to the study as a whole: In peripheral blood, the disease-linked clones were found at relatively low frequencies and had a CD8+ phenotype. Some TCR beta motif variants had previously been reported in synovial fluid and blood of reactive arthritis patients, which suggested common disease-initiation mechanisms. A TCR beta motif made up of several highly homologous amino acid variants appeared to be characteristic of blood from ankylosing spondylitis patients. Significant enrichment of the disease-linked clones was reported in matched synovial fluid samples from ankylosing spondylitis patients.

This clonotype was recorded many times. The antigen it recognizes is unknown. No clone much larger than this one lies a single base away; base qualities are absent. Sequencer: Illumina HiSeq 2500. Quantitative 5'-RACE with molecular barcodes was the method used to prepare the TCR beta libraries. On the study's bioinformatics: A new computational method based on a probabilistic model of VDJ rearrangement was used to identify disease-linked TCR variants. The raw public data were reprocessed by TCRdb itself: fastp quality trimming at Q25, MiXCR clonotype calling, in-frame beta chains only. One record per CDR3 amino acid sequence lists the most common genes and DNA. For this entry, the V and J calls and clone size follow TCRdb and not the study's own pipeline. The sample profile shows over 400,000 distinct CDR3 sequences; about 25% of them were found once. Under 0.9% of the sample is taken by the ten largest.

CDR1 and CDR2, per the germline V gene (reference sequence), are MNHEY and SMNVEV. V lost 6 bases and J lost 3 bases, and the count of bases not matched to a germline gene is 8. The CDR3 measures 16 amino acids from cysteine to phenylalanine. Here the CDR3 DNA is all that survives: 48 bases in frame from base 1. The chain is made from TRBV27 and TRBJ2-3; TRBD2 matches 11 bases in the middle. Input material: blood, either unsorted or a sorted T cell fraction (not recorded which). This TCR was recovered from a male donor with ankylosing spondylitis. The nucleotide sequence reads TGTGCCAGCAGCCGACTAGCGGGATCGAGTACAGATACGCAGTATTTT. Its product reads: CASSRLAGSSTDTQYF.